This is a list of T cell receptor beta chains from one sample in a study of blood T cell repertoires in COVID-19. Data came from immunoSEQ multiplex PCR; TCRdb stores just in-frame clones and leaves some out. The sample includes roughly 86,000 clones, 85% of them seen just once. Sequencing was performed on peripheral blood. Every receptor here comes from a man aged 50-59 years with acute or convalescent COVID-19. Each CDR3 is given with its conserved first and last residue. The order of the fields is J gene, clone size, CDR3 length, V gene, D gene, CDR3 protein, CDR3 DNA. D genes are given only for firm matches. Not every row has a clone size; where given, it reads once, few, many or a size class.

j_gene: TRBJ2-5
abundance: .
len: 16
v_gene: TRBV5-8
d_gene: TRBD2
CDR3aa: CASSFPSGGAPETQYF
CDR3nt: TGTGCCAGCAGCTTTCCGAGCGGGGGGGCCCCCGAGACCCAGTACTTC

j_gene: TRBJ1-4
abundance: .
len: 13
v_gene: TRBV6-5
d_gene: .
CDR3aa: CASTPRANEKLFF
CDR3nt: TGTGCCAGCACTCCACGGGCTAATGAAAAACTGTTTTTT

j_gene: TRBJ2-7
abundance: .
len: 14
v_gene: TRBV19
d_gene: .
CDR3aa: CASSLRGAGYEQYF
CDR3nt: TGTGCCAGTAGTCTCCGGGGGGCAGGATACGAGCAGTACTTC

j_gene: TRBJ2-6
abundance: once
len: 16
v_gene: TRBV28
d_gene: .
CDR3aa: CASSLSGISGANVLTF
CDR3nt: TGTGCCAGCAGTTTATCCGGGATCTCTGGGGCCAACGTCCTGACTTTC

j_gene: TRBJ2-2
abundance: .
len: 16
v_gene: TRBV18
d_gene: TRBD1
CDR3aa: CASSQWDRGDTGELFF
CDR3nt: TGTGCCAGCTCACAATGGGACAGGGGAGACACCGGGGAGCTGTTTTTT

j_gene: TRBJ2-1
abundance: .
len: 16
v_gene: TRBV7-8
d_gene: .
CDR3aa: CASSSSRGSSYNEQFF
CDR3nt: TGTGCCAGCAGCAGCTCTCGGGGGAGCTCCTACAATGAGCAGTTCTTC

j_gene: TRBJ2-5
abundance: .
len: 14
v_gene: TRBV4-1
d_gene: TRBD2
CDR3aa: CASSQRGGKETQYF
CDR3nt: TGCGCCAGCAGCCAACGGGGGGGAAAAGAGACCCAGTACTTC

j_gene: TRBJ2-5
abundance: .
len: 15
v_gene: TRBV20-1
d_gene: TRBD2
CDR3aa: CSASGLAAEGETQYF
CDR3nt: TGCAGTGCTAGTGGACTAGCGGCTGAGGGGGAGACCCAGTACTTC

j_gene: TRBJ1-2
abundance: .
len: 13
v_gene: TRBV5-4
d_gene: .
CDR3aa: CASSAGGTYGYTF
CDR3nt: TGTGCCAGCAGCGCGGGGGGAACATATGGCTACACCTTC

j_gene: TRBJ2-2
abundance: .
len: 18
v_gene: TRBV9
d_gene: TRBD1
CDR3aa: CASSVNPPGQGDTGELFF
CDR3nt: TGTGCCAGCAGCGTAAACCCACCGGGACAGGGCGACACCGGGGAGCTGTTTTTT

j_gene: TRBJ1-5
abundance: .
len: 16
v_gene: TRBV3-1/TRBV3-2
d_gene: TRBD1
CDR3aa: CASSRSGQGGNQPQHF
CDR3nt: TGTGCCAGCAGCCGATCGGGACAGGGGGGTAATCAGCCCCAGCATTTT

j_gene: TRBJ1-3
abundance: .
len: 13
v_gene: TRBV29-1
d_gene: .
CDR3aa: CSVRGGSGNTIYF
CDR3nt: TGCAGCGTGCGGGGGGGTAGTGGAAACACCATATATTTT

j_gene: TRBJ2-1
abundance: once
len: 14
v_gene: TRBV5-4
d_gene: .
CDR3aa: CASSSAAGVDEQFF
CDR3nt: TGTGCCAGCAGCTCTGCAGCAGGGGTGGATGAGCAGTTCTTC

j_gene: TRBJ2-3
abundance: once
len: 16
v_gene: TRBV7-9
d_gene: .
CDR3aa: CASSLGAPVSTDTQYF
CDR3nt: TGTGCCAGCAGCTTGGGGGCGCCGGTATCCACAGATACGCAGTATTTT

j_gene: TRBJ1-2
abundance: once
len: 15
v_gene: TRBV10-3
d_gene: TRBD1
CDR3aa: CAITTDRGRDYGYTF
CDR3nt: TGTGCCATCACCACAGACAGGGGGCGGGACTATGGCTACACCTTC

j_gene: TRBJ2-1
abundance: .
len: 11
v_gene: TRBV20-1
d_gene: .
CDR3aa: CSARFDNEQFF
CDR3nt: TGCAGTGCTAGATTCGACAATGAGCAGTTCTTC

j_gene: TRBJ2-3
abundance: .
len: 14
v_gene: TRBV19
d_gene: .
CDR3aa: CASSPGLRTDTQYF
CDR3nt: TGTGCCAGTAGTCCTGGACTACGCACAGATACGCAGTATTTT

j_gene: TRBJ1-6
abundance: .
len: 15
v_gene: TRBV15
d_gene: TRBD1
CDR3aa: CATSREQGASTPLHF
CDR3nt: TGTGCCACCAGCAGAGAGCAGGGGGCTAGTACACCCCTCCACTTT

j_gene: TRBJ1-1
abundance: .
len: 12
v_gene: TRBV7-2
d_gene: .
CDR3aa: CASSTRYTEAFF
CDR3nt: TGTGCCAGCAGCACTCGGTACACTGAAGCTTTCTTT

j_gene: TRBJ1-2
abundance: .
len: 13
v_gene: TRBV5-1
d_gene: TRBD1
CDR3aa: CASSPQGDYGYTF
CDR3nt: TGCGCCAGCAGCCCTCAGGGGGACTATGGCTACACCTTC

j_gene: TRBJ1-5
abundance: .
len: 16
v_gene: TRBV28
d_gene: .
CDR3aa: CASGPLLGGEGQPQHF
CDR3nt: TGTGCCAGCGGCCCTCTTCTGGGGGGGGAGGGTCAGCCCCAGCATTTT

j_gene: TRBJ2-7
abundance: .
len: 13
v_gene: TRBV7-2
d_gene: .
CDR3aa: CASSYDSSYEQYF
CDR3nt: TGTGCCAGCAGCTACGATAGCTCCTACGAGCAGTACTTC

j_gene: TRBJ2-1
abundance: .
len: 14
v_gene: TRBV7-9
d_gene: TRBD2
CDR3aa: CASSLLTSGGEQFF
CDR3nt: TGTGCCAGCAGCTTACTCACTAGCGGGGGTGAGCAGTTCTTC

j_gene: TRBJ1-5
abundance: .
len: 18
v_gene: TRBV4-3
d_gene: TRBD1
CDR3aa: CASSQDTGQGVVNQPQHF
CDR3nt: TGCGCCAGCAGCCAAGATACGGGACAGGGGGTCGTAAATCAGCCCCAGCATTTT

j_gene: TRBJ2-6
abundance: .
len: 18
v_gene: TRBV18
d_gene: TRBD1
CDR3aa: CASSPVGQGAHGANVLTF
CDR3nt: TGTGCCAGCTCACCAGTTGGACAGGGGGCGCATGGGGCCAACGTCCTGACTTTC

j_gene: TRBJ2-2
abundance: .
len: 14
v_gene: TRBV7-9
d_gene: .
CDR3aa: CASGYSGQTGELFF
CDR3nt: TGTGCCAGCGGGTACTCGGGTCAGACCGGGGAGCTGTTTTTT

j_gene: TRBJ2-7
abundance: .
len: 13
v_gene: TRBV11-2
d_gene: .
CDR3aa: CASSLSRENEQYF
CDR3nt: TGTGCCAGCAGCTTAAGCAGGGAAAACGAGCAGTACTTC

j_gene: TRBJ2-3
abundance: .
len: 16
v_gene: TRBV7-2
d_gene: TRBD2
CDR3aa: CASSRASGGGTDTQYF
CDR3nt: TGTGCCAGCAGCCGGGCTAGCGGGGGGGGCACAGATACGCAGTATTTT

j_gene: TRBJ2-7
abundance: few
len: 13
v_gene: TRBV25-1
d_gene: TRBD2
CDR3aa: CASSRGGAYEQYF
CDR3nt: TGTGCCAGCAGCCGCGGGGGGGCCTACGAGCAGTACTTC

j_gene: TRBJ2-1
abundance: .
len: 14
v_gene: TRBV6-6
d_gene: .
CDR3aa: CASILSAGINEQFF
CDR3nt: TGTGCCAGCATCCTCTCGGCAGGGATCAATGAGCAGTTCTTC

j_gene: TRBJ1-3
abundance: .
len: 14
v_gene: TRBV10-3
d_gene: .
CDR3aa: CAITQEAGGNTIYF
CDR3nt: TGTGCCATCACCCAAGAGGCGGGGGGAAACACCATATATTTT

j_gene: TRBJ2-7
abundance: .
len: 16
v_gene: TRBV7-2
d_gene: .
CDR3aa: CASSLAGALSFNEQYF
CDR3nt: TGTGCCAGCAGCTTAGCGGGGGCCCTCTCGTTTAACGAGCAGTACTTC

j_gene: TRBJ2-2
abundance: .
len: 16
v_gene: TRBV5-5
d_gene: .
CDR3aa: CASSWTHGQGRGELFF
CDR3nt: TGTGCCAGCAGCTGGACCCACGGGCAGGGTCGCGGGGAGCTGTTTTTT

j_gene: TRBJ1-4
abundance: .
len: 15
v_gene: TRBV19
d_gene: TRBD1
CDR3aa: CASSTDRGGHEKLFF
CDR3nt: TGTGCCAGTAGCACCGACAGGGGCGGTCATGAAAAACTGTTTTTT

j_gene: TRBJ2-1
abundance: few
len: 14
v_gene: TRBV19
d_gene: TRBD2
CDR3aa: CASSIGTSPQEQFF
CDR3nt: TGTGCCAGTAGTATAGGGACTAGTCCCCAGGAGCAGTTCTTC

j_gene: TRBJ1-1
abundance: .
len: 12
v_gene: TRBV11-2
d_gene: TRBD1
CDR3aa: CASSLTGGEAFF
CDR3nt: TGTGCCAGCAGCCTGACAGGGGGCGAGGCTTTCTTT

j_gene: TRBJ1-3
abundance: .
len: 15
v_gene: TRBV5-5
d_gene: .
CDR3aa: CASSLVRFSGNTIYF
CDR3nt: TGTGCCAGCAGCTTGGTTAGATTCTCTGGAAACACCATATATTTT

j_gene: TRBJ2-7
abundance: .
len: 13
v_gene: TRBV6-5
d_gene: TRBD2
CDR3aa: CASMAGGSYEQYF
CDR3nt: TGTGCCAGCATGGCGGGAGGCTCTTACGAGCAGTACTTC